This T cell receptor (beta chain) derives from a study of blood T cell repertoires in COVID-19. Study as a whole: Italy, Spain and the United States were the sources of the convalescent and acute COVID-19 samples. Sources were T cells, B-cell-depleted T cells, or PBMCs; the material itself was cDNA or gDNA.

The Seattle patients joined while their infection was active and were tracked longitudinally afterward. Original processing methods: Scientists estimated how many nucleated cells there were by amplifying reference gene primers. This table comes from immunoSEQ multiplex PCR, and its TCRdb copy is limited to in-frame clones, with some not included. V and J calls and clone size are those listed in that table; D and trimming were worked out from the DNA. The data contain under 250,000 clones, 86% of them singletons. The CDR3 extends over 12 amino acids. The V gene's germline CDR1 is LGHDT and CDR2 YNNKEL (reference sequence). Between the trimmed V and J ends, which lost 1 base and 7 bases, there was a span of 7 bases.

The V call is TRBV3-1 (or the pseudogene TRBV3-2), the J call TRBJ1-2; D may be TRBD1 (5 bases). The sequence came from an elderly woman with COVID-19, enrolled during active disease. Sequencing input: peripheral blood. CDR3 in amino acids: CASSQAGSGYTF. The CDR3 bases are TGTGCCAGCAGCCAAGCAGGGTCTGGCTACACCTTC.